This record concerns one T cell receptor beta chain sequence. As yet, its antigen is unknown. The data are from a study of shared clonotypes between healthy human individuals. Study results and caveats: Roughly 5% of naive CD4 clonotypes were shared across a handful of donors.

Assay runs were performed at deep level. Using immunoSEQ multiplex PCR, the repertoire was profiled, and TCRdb retains in-frame clones only, with some absent. The sample includes millions of clones, approximately 90% seen only once; the top ten take roughly 0.13%. All of the donors resided in Nashville, Tennessee, and each was a Caucasian adult. The TCR sequence derives from a man between 18 and 29 years old in good health. Sample: naive CD4+ T cells sorted from blood. The subset was: CD45RA+ positively selected.

CDR3 sequence (DNA): TGTGCCAGCAGCTTGGGGGGATTCGACAACTATGGCTACACCTTC. Protein product: CASSLGGFDNYGYTF. V gene TRBV5-4 combines with J gene TRBJ1-2; D not certain. The V gene lost 0 bases and the J gene lost 2 bases, with 11 bases spanning the gap. Germline values: CDR1 SGHNT, CDR2 YYREEE (reference sequence). The CDR3 consists of 15 residues.